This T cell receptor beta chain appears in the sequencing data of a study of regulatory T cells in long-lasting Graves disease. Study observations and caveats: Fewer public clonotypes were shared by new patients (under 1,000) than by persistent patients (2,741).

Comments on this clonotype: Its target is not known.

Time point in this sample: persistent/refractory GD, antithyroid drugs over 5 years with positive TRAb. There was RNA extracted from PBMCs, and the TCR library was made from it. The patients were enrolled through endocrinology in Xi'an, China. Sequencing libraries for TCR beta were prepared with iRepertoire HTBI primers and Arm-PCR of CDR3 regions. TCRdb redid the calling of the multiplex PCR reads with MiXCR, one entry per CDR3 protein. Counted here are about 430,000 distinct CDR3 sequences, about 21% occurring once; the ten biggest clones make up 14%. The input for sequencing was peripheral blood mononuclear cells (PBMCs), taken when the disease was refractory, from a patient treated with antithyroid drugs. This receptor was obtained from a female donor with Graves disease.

CDR3 nucleotide sequence: TGTGCCAGTACCCCTGGGTCAGCGGGAGGGATCTACGAGCAGTACTTC. This encodes CASTPGSAGGIYEQYF. This chain joins TRBV19 and TRBJ2-7, with 10 positions matching TRBD2. J lost 3 bases, V lost 7 bases, and 12 bases had no gene match. Germline V gene lookup returns CDR1 LNHDA and CDR2 SQIVND (reference sequence). The CDR3 length is 16 residues.